This passage covers 20 T cell receptor beta chains from one sample sequenced in a study of T cell responses to AZD1222 COVID-19 vaccine. Libraries were prepared by immunoSEQ multiplex PCR; TCRdb keeps only in-frame clonotypes and omits some of them. Seen here are roughly 100,000 clones, less than 95% observed once, and the top ten hold roughly 5%. This specimen consisted of peripheral blood, obtained on day 0 of AZD1222 vaccination. These receptors were taken from an adult in good health.

The gene calls are TRBV29-1 and TRBJ2-1; the match to TRBD1 covers 9 bases. There are 14 residues in the CDR3. V trimming: 6 bases; J trimming: 7 bases; junction bases outside the gene matches: 10. CDR1 is SQVTM, CDR2 ANQGSEA, per germline. The CDR3 DNA reads as TGCAGCGTGCTTCAGGGACAGGGAGGAAATGAGCAGTTCTTC. It codes for CSVLQGQGGNEQFF.

The V gene is TRBV12-3 or TRBV12-4, the J gene TRBJ1-5; D call uncertain. The CDR3 spans 12 residues. The V end lost 8 bases, the J end lost 9 bases, and 14 bases lay between the germline ends. Here the CDR3 DNA reads TGTGCCAGCGGGGAAGAAACTTGGCCCCAGCATTTT. This gives the protein CASGEETWPQHF.

J is TRBJ1-1 and V is TRBV19, with no clear D. Trimming pared 7 bases from V and 8 bases from J, leaving 11 bases between. The V gene's germline CDR1 is LNHDA and CDR2 SQIVND (reference sequence). The CDR3 spans 11 residues. This CDR3 is CASNLAGEAFF. The CDR3 nucleotides are TGTGCCAGTAACCTCGCAGGCGAAGCTTTCTTT.

The V gene is TRBV30, the J gene TRBJ1-1; D not certain. CDR1 is GTSNPN and CDR2 is SVGIG in the germline V gene (reference sequence). Deletions cut 2 bases from V and 0 bases from J, with 7 bases between. This CDR3 is 13 amino acids long. The CDR3 protein is CAWSRTLNTEAFF. In DNA form, the CDR3 reads TGTGCCTGGAGTCGCACCTTGAACACTGAAGCTTTCTTT.

The chain joins TRBV7-3 to TRBJ1-5; 7 bases are shared with TRBD1. This CDR3 has 17 amino acids. Germline-derived CDR1 and CDR2 are SGHTA and FQGTGA. V trimming: 6 bases; J trimming: 6 bases; junction bases outside the gene matches: 17. CDR3 DNA: TGTGCCAGCAGTCCTACCGAGACAGGGAAAGATATTCAGCCCCAGCATTTT. It encodes CASSPTETGKDIQPQHF.

The V and J genes are TRBV5-1 and TRBJ1-4, with D possibly being TRBD1 (6 bases). This CDR3 has 16 amino acids. CDR1 and CDR2 from the germline V gene are SGHRS and YFSETQ. V shed 1 base and J shed 3 bases, with 13 bases lying between them. The CDR3 loop reads CASSLTGYASNEKLFF. CDR3 DNA: TGCGCCAGCAGCTTGACAGGGTACGCCTCTAATGAAAAACTGTTTTTT.

V and J are TRBV29-1 and TRBJ1-1; D is possibly TRBD1 (5 bases). Trimming pared 3 bases from V and 1 base from J, leaving 6 bases between. Germline CDR1 is SQVTM and CDR2 is ANQGSEA. The CDR3 length is 12 residues. CDR3 sequence: CSVDDRNTEAFF. The DNA for the CDR3 is TGCAGCGTTGATGACAGGAACACTGAAGCTTTCTTT.

The chain combines TRBV19 with TRBJ2-3; unclear D gene. Germline CDR1 LNHDA, CDR2 SQIVND (reference sequence). The CDR3 spans 12 residues. The V end was cut by 9 bases, the J end by 5 bases, with 12 bases between. CDR3 in amino acids: CARKGFEDTQYF. CDR3 nucleotide sequence: TGTGCCAGGAAAGGATTCGAAGATACGCAGTATTTT. The complete variable domain, with remaining parts taken from reference TRBV19 and TRBJ2-3, reads DGGITQSPKYLFRKEGQNVTLSCEQNLNHDAMYWYRQDPGQGLRLIYYSQIVNDFQKGDIAEGYSVSREKKESFPLTVTSAQKNPTAFYLCARKGFEDTQYFGPGTRLTVL.

The J gene is TRBJ2-3, the V gene TRBV5-1, with 12 bases fitting TRBD1. With 6 bases clipped from V and 4 bases from J, the junction kept 12 bases outside the gene matches. The CDR3 sequence is 17 residues long. CDR1 is SGHRS, CDR2 YFSETQ, per germline. In DNA, the CDR3 is TGCGCCAGCAATACCCCCGGGACAGGGGGCGCAGCAGATACGCAGTATTTT. This codes for CASNTPGTGGAADTQYF.

The V call is TRBV18, the J call TRBJ2-3, with 10 bases identical to TRBD2. Germline V gives CDR1 KGHSH, CDR2 LQKENI. V trimming: 3 bases; J trimming: 5 bases; junction bases outside the gene matches: 14. The CDR3 is 18 amino acids. CDR3 in DNA: TGTGCCAGCTCACCCTTTTTAGCGGGGGGATTCCAACAAGATACGCAGTATTTT. Amino acids: CASSPFLAGGFQQDTQYF. Together with reference TRBV18 and TRBJ2-3, the CDR3 gives the full variable domain: NAGVMQNPRHLVRRRGQEARLRCSPMKGHSHVYWYRQLPEEGLKFMVYLQKENIIDESGMPKERFSAEFPKEGPSILRIQQVVRGDSAAYFCASSPFLAGGFQQDTQYFGPGTRLTVL.

This rearrangement joins TRBV5-1 to TRBJ1-2; no definite D call. The CDR3 is 13 residues long. CDR1 is SGHRS and CDR2 is YFSETQ in the germline V gene. With 4 bases removed from V and 7 bases from J, the gap between germline ends came to 14 bases. Here the CDR3 reads CASSPQGGSGYTF. The CDR3 nucleotides are TGCGCCAGCAGCCCCCAAGGAGGGAGTGGCTACACCTTC.

The chain uses TRBV4-3 and TRBJ2-7; 7 bases align to TRBD2. The junction had 4 bases not matched to a gene; V was cut back by 0 bases and J by 5 bases. The CDR3 contains 14 residues. The V gene's germline CDR1 is LGHNA and CDR2 YSLEER. The CDR3 DNA reads as TGCGCCAGCAGCCAAGAATGGGGGGGTAACGAGCAGTACTTC. It yields the protein CASSQEWGGNEQYF.

The genes are TRBV6-5 and TRBJ2-7; D possibly uses TRBD1 or TRBD2 (5 bases each). Trimming removed 7 bases at V and 3 bases at J, with 16 bases between. Germline CDR1 and CDR2: MNHEY and SVGAGI. The CDR3 is made up of 14 amino acids. CDR3 in DNA: TGTGCCAGCAACCCCTCGGGACGGCTCTACGAGCAGTACTTC. Translation: CASNPSGRLYEQYF.

V is TRBV7-3 and J is TRBJ1-1; a possible D gene is TRBD1 (5 bases). Germline CDR1 reads SGHTA; CDR2 reads FQGTGA. V was clipped by 0 bases and J by 1 base, with 9 bases between them. The CDR3 runs 15 residues. In DNA, the CDR3 is TGTGCCAGCAGCTTAACTGACAGTTGGAACACTGAAGCTTTCTTT. The encoded protein is CASSLTDSWNTEAFF.

The V call is TRBV4-3, the J call TRBJ1-2; no firm D call. Germline V gene lookup returns CDR1 LGHNA and CDR2 YSLEER. The V end was cut by 0 bases, the J end by 3 bases, with 11 bases between. The CDR3 consists of 15 residues. In DNA, the CDR3 is TGCGCCAGCAGCCAAGATCTACCCGCACACTATGGCTACACCTTC. Its protein product is CASSQDLPAHYGYTF.

This chain uses TRBV5-1 with TRBJ1-2; D is uncertain. The CDR3 contains 14 residues. V was clipped by 0 bases and J by 4 bases, with 10 bases between them. Germline lookup yields CDR1 SGHRS and CDR2 YFSETQ. CDR3 nucleotide sequence: TGCGCCAGCAGCTTGGAGGGCAGATCCTATGGCTACACCTTC. This encodes CASSLEGRSYGYTF.

The chain combines TRBV7-9 with TRBJ1-2, with 12 nucleotides matching TRBD1. Germline CDR1 SEHNR, CDR2 FQNEAQ (reference sequence). The trim removed 3 bases at V and 3 bases at J, leaving 5 bases unmatched. The CDR3 sequence is 16 residues long. CDR3 nucleotides: TGTGCCAGCAGCTTTGGGACAGGGGGCGAGGACTATGGCTACACCTTC. This encodes CASSFGTGGEDYGYTF.

This sequence joins TRBV28 and TRBJ2-7; the D gene could be TRBD1 or TRBD2 (5 bases each). Germline V gene sequence: CDR1 MDHEN, CDR2 SYDVKM. CDR3 length: 13 amino acids. V was clipped by 8 bases and J by 12 bases, with 23 bases between them. CDR3 protein: CASPSWGCRLGYF. The CDR3 nucleotides read TGTGCCAGCCCCAGTTGGGGGTGCCGGTTGGGGTACTTC.

The rearrangement uses TRBV5-6 and TRBJ1-4, with D possibly matching TRBD1 (5 bases). Trimming took off 4 bases at V and 8 bases at J, with 21 bases between the two ends. The CDR3 covers 16 residues. Germline loops: CDR1 SGHDT, CDR2 YYEEEE. CDR3 nucleotides: TGTGCCAGCAGCCTAACCGCGGTTGGGGGGATCGAAAAACTGTTTTTT. Residues: CASSLTAVGGIEKLFF.

The chain uses TRBV5-8 and TRBJ1-3; 10 bases map to TRBD1. V gave up 4 bases and J gave up 8 bases; unmatched junction bases: 6. This CDR3 comprises 14 residues. Germline values: CDR1 SGHTS, CDR2 YDEGEE. This CDR3 reads CASSPGTGEDTIYF. For the CDR3, the DNA is TGTGCCAGCAGCCCCGGGACAGGGGAGGACACCATATATTTT. The entire variable domain, with the rest obtained from reference TRBV5-8 and TRBJ1-3, is as follows: EAGVTQSPTHLIKTRGQQATLRCSPISGHTSVYWYQQALGLGLQFLLWYDEGEERNRGNFPPRFSGRQFPNYSSELNVNALELEDSALYLCASSPGTGEDTIYFGEGSWLTVV.